The 21 T cell receptor beta chains presented below share a single source sample, sequenced in a study of T cell changes during pregnancy in multiple sclerosis. The data were produced by immunoSEQ multiplex PCR, yet TCRdb's version contains in-frame clones alone and is incomplete. The repertoire holds about 47,000 clones, with roughly 93% as singletons. This specimen was peripheral blood, taken in the second trimester of pregnancy. All receptors derive from a female donor with multiple sclerosis, enrolled in a pregnancy study.

The chain links TRBV15 to TRBJ2-3; 9 bases are a match to TRBD1. Losses at the gene ends were 5 bases for V and 2 bases for J; bases not matched to a gene: 5. The CDR3 length is 15 residues. Germline V gene sequence: CDR1 LNHNV, CDR2 YYDKDF (reference sequence). CDR3 sequence (DNA): TGTGCCACCAGCTCCCGGGACAGGGCCACAGATACGCAGTATTTT. Protein sequence: CATSSRDRATDTQYF.

The chain carries TRBV7-2 and TRBJ2-7; 11 bases line up with TRBD1. Losses at the gene ends were 5 bases for V and 1 base for J; bases not matched to a gene: 4. Germline V gene sequence: CDR1 SGHTA, CDR2 FQGNSA. The CDR3 loop spans 15 amino acids. CDR3 bases: TGTGCCAGCAGCGCCCGGGACAGGGGGTCCTACGAGCAGTACTTC. It encodes CASSARDRGSYEQYF.

The chain is built from TRBV30 and TRBJ1-1; TRBD1 is a possible D gene (5 bases). This CDR3 contains 13 residues. V was clipped by 0 bases and J by 4 bases, with 9 bases between them. Germline CDR1 and CDR2: GTSNPN and SVGIG (reference sequence). In nucleotides, the CDR3 is TGTGCCTGGAGTGTAGGGGATGGCACTGAAGCTTTCTTT. Translated: CAWSVGDGTEAFF. Based on the CDR3 plus reference TRBV30 and TRBJ1-1, the full variable domain is SQTIHQWPATLVQPVGSPLSLECTVEGTSNPNLYWYRQAAGRGLQLLFYSVGIGQISSEVPQNLSASRPQDRQFILSSKKLLLSDSGFYLCAWSVGDGTEAFFGQGTRLTVV.

J is TRBJ1-2 and V is TRBV30, with D maybe TRBD1 (5 bases). The V gene's germline CDR1 is GTSNPN and CDR2 SVGIG (reference sequence). Trimming pared 0 bases from V and 2 bases from J, leaving 10 bases between. The CDR3 is made up of 14 amino acids. As DNA, the CDR3 is TGTGCCTGGAGTGTACCTCCAGGGAACTATGGCTACACCTTC. Encoded protein: CAWSVPPGNYGYTF.

The chain carries TRBV28 and TRBJ1-5, with 7 nucleotides matching TRBD1. V was clipped by 2 bases and J by 6 bases; unmatched bases: 7. Looked up from germline, CDR1 is MDHEN and CDR2 is SYDVKM. The CDR3 spans 15 residues. Here the CDR3 DNA reads TGTGCCAGCAGTTTAATCGGACAGGCTGGTCAGCCCCAGCATTTT. Its translation: CASSLIGQAGQPQHF.

This clone was detected once. The rearrangement links TRBV28 to TRBJ1-1; no reliable D call. The CDR3 has 14 residues. The germline V gene has CDR1 MDHEN and CDR2 SYDVKM. V was shortened by 6 bases and J by 1 base, with 12 bases between the two germline ends. The DNA for the CDR3 is TGTGCCAGCAGACTTACCCCCGAGAACACTGAAGCTTTCTTT. The encoded protein is CASRLTPENTEAFF.

The J gene is TRBJ2-1, the V gene TRBV27; 7 bases agree with TRBD1. This CDR3 region has 14 residues. Germline assignment: CDR1 MNHEY and CDR2 SMNVEV (reference sequence). V shed 5 bases and J 6 bases; nucleotides not matched to a gene: 7. The CDR3 coding sequence is TGTGCCAGCAGTGTCCGGGACAGTAGCAATGAGCAGTTCTTC. Translating it yields CASSVRDSSNEQFF.

This chain uses TRBV6-5 with TRBJ2-2; 9 bases agree with TRBD2. This CDR3 comprises 15 residues. V lost 5 bases to trimming and J lost 1 base; unmatched junction nucleotides: 2. Germline CDR1 reads MNHEY; CDR2 reads SVGAGI. This chain's CDR3 is CASSPSGVNTGELFF. The CDR3 bases are TGTGCCAGCAGTCCTAGCGGGGTGAACACCGGGGAGCTGTTTTTT.

V gene TRBV27 combines with J gene TRBJ2-5, with 10 positions matching TRBD2. Germline assignment: CDR1 MNHEY and CDR2 SMNVEV (reference sequence). This CDR3 region has 14 residues. V was clipped by 4 bases and J by 4 bases; unmatched bases: 3. CDR3 nucleotides: TGTGCCAGCAGTTATCGGACTAGCGGAGAGACCCAGTACTTC. Translating it yields CASSYRTSGETQYF.

This clone appeared a single time. The V gene is TRBV12-5, the J gene TRBJ2-2, with 8 nucleotides matching TRBD2. The CDR3 spans 16 residues. Germline V gives CDR1 LGHNT, CDR2 FRNRAP. Trimming took 1 base from V and 6 from J; bases not matched to a gene: 7. The DNA of the CDR3 is TGTGCTAGTGGTTTGGCGGCCGGACTAGCCGCCGGGGAGCTGTTTTTT. Translation: CASGLAAGLAAGELFF.

This chain joins TRBV19 and TRBJ2-1; TRBD1 might be the D (7 bases). Deletions cut 5 bases from V and 0 bases from J, with 8 bases between. Germline-derived CDR1 and CDR2 are LNHDA and SQIVND (reference sequence). This CDR3 region has 14 residues. CDR3 nucleotide sequence: TGTGCCAGTAGTCAGGGGGGCTCCTACAATGAGCAGTTCTTC. Translated: CASSQGGSYNEQFF. The whole variable domain, remainder taken from reference TRBV19 and TRBJ2-1, is DGGITQSPKYLFRKEGQNVTLSCEQNLNHDAMYWYRQDPGQGLRLIYYSQIVNDFQKGDIAEGYSVSREKKESFPLTVTSAQKNPTAFYLCASSQGGSYNEQFFGPGTRLTVL.

The V gene is TRBV7-8, the J gene TRBJ2-1; TRBD2 aligns across 10 bases. This CDR3 is 16 amino acids long. V lost 6 bases and J lost 10; bases outside the gene matches: 15. Per germline, CDR1 SGHVS and CDR2 FQNEAQ. CDR3 loop: CASSVSGRGLVKEQFF. The CDR3 DNA is TGTGCCAGCAGTGTAAGCGGGAGGGGCTTGGTTAAAGAGCAGTTCTTC.

This clone was recorded once. The rearrangement uses TRBV30 and TRBJ2-1; D not resolved. Trimming pared 1 base from V and 6 bases from J, leaving 7 bases between. This CDR3 spans 12 amino acids. Germline CDR1 is GTSNPN and CDR2 is SVGIG (reference sequence). The CDR3 coding sequence is TGTGCCTGGAGTGACTTCCTCAATGAGCAGTTCTTC. This sequence encodes CAWSDFLNEQFF. Full variable domain (remainder filled in from reference TRBV30 and TRBJ2-1): SQTIHQWPATLVQPVGSPLSLECTVEGTSNPNLYWYRQAAGRGLQLLFYSVGIGQISSEVPQNLSASRPQDRQFILSSKKLLLSDSGFYLCAWSDFLNEQFFGPGTRLTVL.

This rearrangement joins TRBV2 to TRBJ2-7; TRBD2 matches 11 bases. CDR1 is SNHLY, CDR2 FYNNEI, per germline. With V trimmed by 7 bases and J by 1 base, 9 bases remained unmatched. There are 16 residues in the CDR3. The CDR3, as DNA: TGTGCCAGCACCCAACTAGCGGGAGTTAATTCCTACGAGCAGTACTTC. This sequence encodes CASTQLAGVNSYEQYF.

J is TRBJ1-4 and V is TRBV7-9, with a tentative D call TRBD1 (5 bases). The germline V and J ends were trimmed by 1 base and 4 bases, with 7 bases remaining between them. CDR1 and CDR2 from the germline V gene are SEHNR and FQNEAQ (reference sequence). The CDR3 runs 14 residues. The CDR3 DNA reads as TGTGCCAGCAGCTTAGGGACATATAATGAAAAACTGTTTTTT. Translated, it gives CASSLGTYNEKLFF.

This chain joins TRBV7-2 and TRBJ2-7; 10 bases line up with TRBD2. Trimming removed 5 bases from V and 5 bases from J; junction bases left unmatched: 9. This CDR3 region has 15 residues. Looked up from germline, CDR1 is SGHTA and CDR2 is FQGNSA. Here the CDR3 DNA reads TGTGCCAGCAGCCCGCAGGGACTAGCGACCCACGAGCAGTACTTC. Translating gives CASSPQGLATHEQYF.

The CDR3 spells CASSELTGSTGYTF. CDR3 DNA: TGTGCCAGCAGTGAACTAACAGGATCTACTGGCTACACCTTC. This chain connects TRBV6-1 to TRBJ1-2; the D gene is possibly TRBD1 (5 bases). CDR3 length: 14 residues. From germline, CDR1 is MNHNS and CDR2 SASEGT. The ends were cut back, 2 bases at V and 7 bases at J, with 14 bases in the middle.

This chain uses TRBV11-2 with TRBJ2-5, with a weak D call TRBD1 (5 bases). The germline V gene has CDR1 SGHAT and CDR2 FQNNGV. V was trimmed by 1 base and J by 4 bases, leaving 10 bases between them. The CDR3 is 14 residues long. For the CDR3, the DNA is TGTGCCAGCAGCTTAGGCAGGGTCACAGAGACCCAGTACTTC. Translating gives CASSLGRVTETQYF.

The rearrangement links TRBV6-6 to TRBJ2-7, with 8 bases matching TRBD2. The V and J ends lost 6 bases and 2 bases, in that order; junction bases with no gene match: 9. The V gene's germline CDR1 is MNHNY and CDR2 SVGAGI (reference sequence). This CDR3 is 15 amino acids long. The CDR3 region has the DNA TGTGCCAGCAGCCCCGGGGGGGGGCCTACCTACGAGCAGTACTTC. It codes for CASSPGGGPTYEQYF.

CDR3 coding DNA: TGTGCCAGCAGTTTATGGGCTCCAAACCCTGTTGGGACAGATACGCAGTATTTT. This translates into CASSLWAPNPVGTDTQYF. J is TRBJ2-3 and V is TRBV27; D unresolved. This CDR3 has 18 residues. Germline V gene data show CDR1 as MNHEY and CDR2 as SMNVEV (reference sequence). Trimming cost V 1 base and J 3 bases, with 20 bases left between them.

The chain joins TRBV6-5 to TRBJ1-1, with D possibly matching TRBD1 (6 bases). The length of the CDR3 is 15 residues. CDR1 is MNHEY and CDR2 is SVGAGI in the germline V gene. Between the trimmed V and J ends, which lost 5 bases and 4 bases, there was a span of 17 bases. The CDR3 protein is CASSTGGRGGTEAFF. CDR3 nucleotides: TGTGCCAGCAGTACCGGGGGGCGGGGCGGCACTGAAGCTTTCTTT.